Listed below are T cell receptor beta chains from one sample, sequenced in a study of Tregs in tolerant kidney transplant recipients. Libraries were prepared by immunoSEQ multiplex PCR; TCRdb keeps only in-frame clonotypes and omits some of them. The table lists 30,000 or so clones, 65% to 85% of them singletons. These receptors' targets are unknown. The material sequenced was Tregs from blood cultured with allogeneic cells. The origin of the receptors is a human donor in good health. CDR3s include the opening cysteine and the closing phenylalanine or tryptophan. D genes are given only for firm matches. Expanded clones are given a class, and other clones once, few, many or no size at all.

TRBD2	.	TRBV5-4	TRBJ2-1	CASSLAGGPLGNEQFF	TGTGCCAGCAGTCTAGCGGGAGGGCCGCTTGGTAATGAGCAGTTCTTC
.	.	TRBV19	TRBJ1-1	CASSLGQFAFAEAFF	TGTGCCAGTAGTCTCGGACAGTTTGCGTTCGCTGAAGCTTTCTTT
.	medium-sized	TRBV19	TRBJ1-4	CASSIGTFGKELFF	TGTGCCAGTAGTATAGGGACGTTCGGGAAGGAACTGTTTTTT
.	once	TRBV23-1	TRBJ1-1	CASSHDSGQNTEAFF	TGCGCCAGCAGTCACGACTCGGGACAAAACACTGAAGCTTTCTTT
.	.	TRBV6-5	TRBJ1-4	CASSYQGWRTNEKLFF	TGTGCCAGCAGTTATCAGGGGTGGAGAACTAATGAAAAACTGTTTTTT
TRBD2	few	TRBV19	TRBJ2-5	CASSIGGGEETQYF	TGTGCCAGTAGTATAGGGGGAGGGGAAGAGACCCAGTACTTC
.	.	TRBV25-1	TRBJ1-5	CASNREGQPQHF	TGTGCCAGCAACAGGGAGGGTCAGCCCCAGCATTTT
.	.	TRBV6-6	TRBJ2-3	CASTTLGLAGPDTQYF	TGTGCCAGCACTACCCTCGGTCTAGCAGGGCCAGATACGCAGTATTTT
.	.	TRBV9	TRBJ1-4	CASSYRDGNEKLFF	TGTGCCAGCAGCTACCGGGACGGAAATGAAAAACTGTTTTTT
.	.	TRBV6-5	TRBJ1-2	CASSYTTGIYGYTF	TGTGCCAGCAGTTACACAACAGGGATCTATGGCTACACCTTC
TRBD1	.	TRBV29-1	TRBJ1-1	CSVGTGAREAFF	TGCAGCGTTGGGACAGGGGCGCGGGAAGCTTTCTTT